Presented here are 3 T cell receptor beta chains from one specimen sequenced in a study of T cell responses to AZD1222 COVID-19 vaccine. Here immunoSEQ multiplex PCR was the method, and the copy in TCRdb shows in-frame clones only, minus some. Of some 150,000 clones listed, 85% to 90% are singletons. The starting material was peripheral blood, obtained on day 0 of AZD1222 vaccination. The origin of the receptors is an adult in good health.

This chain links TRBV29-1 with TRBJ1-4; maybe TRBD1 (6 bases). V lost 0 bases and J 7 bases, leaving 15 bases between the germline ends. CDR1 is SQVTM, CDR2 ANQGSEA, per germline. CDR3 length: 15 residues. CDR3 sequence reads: CSVEDRGDMSEKLFF. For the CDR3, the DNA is TGCAGCGTTGAAGATCGAGGGGACATGAGTGAAAAACTGTTTTTT. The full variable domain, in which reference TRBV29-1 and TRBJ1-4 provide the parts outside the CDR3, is SAVISQKPSRDICQRGTSLTIQCQVDSQVTMMFWYRQQPGQSLTLIATANQGSEATYESGFVIDKFPISRPNLTFSTLTVSNMSPEDSSIYLCSVEDRGDMSEKLFFGSGTQLSVL.

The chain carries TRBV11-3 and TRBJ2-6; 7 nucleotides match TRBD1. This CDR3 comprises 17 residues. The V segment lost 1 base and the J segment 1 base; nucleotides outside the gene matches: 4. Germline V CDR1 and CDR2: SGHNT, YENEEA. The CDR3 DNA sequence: TGTGCCAGCAGCTTAGCGGGACAGACATCTGGGGCCAACGTCCTGACTTTC. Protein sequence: CASSLAGQTSGANVLTF.

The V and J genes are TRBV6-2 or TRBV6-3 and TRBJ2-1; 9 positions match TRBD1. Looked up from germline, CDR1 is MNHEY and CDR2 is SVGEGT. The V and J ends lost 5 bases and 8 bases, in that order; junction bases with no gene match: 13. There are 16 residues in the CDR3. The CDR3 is CASSNWGTGTRHEQFF. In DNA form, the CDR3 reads TGTGCCAGCAGTAACTGGGGGACAGGGACCAGGCATGAGCAGTTCTTC.